This TCR beta chain was sequenced in a study of shared clonotypes between healthy human individuals. This clone was detected many times. TCRdb's table, derived via immunoSEQ multiplex PCR, lists solely in-frame clones and lacks some. The sample carries over a million clones, about 84% recorded once. This CDR3 is built from 14 residues. Germline loops: CDR1 MGHDK, CDR2 SYGVNS. V lost 3 bases and J lost 4, with 11 bases in between. The clonotype comes from a young man in good health. Some clones in this sample may be carry-over from other donors' samples. Sequences were obtained from memory CD4+ T cells from PBMCs. Subset in this sample: CD45RA-negative fraction. The chain employs TRBV25-1 and TRBJ2-3; D possibly matches TRBD1 or TRBD2 (5 bases each). CDR3 sequence (DNA): TGTGCCAGCAGTGACATCCGGGGCGCAGATACGCAGTATTTT. Its protein product is CASSDIRGADTQYF.